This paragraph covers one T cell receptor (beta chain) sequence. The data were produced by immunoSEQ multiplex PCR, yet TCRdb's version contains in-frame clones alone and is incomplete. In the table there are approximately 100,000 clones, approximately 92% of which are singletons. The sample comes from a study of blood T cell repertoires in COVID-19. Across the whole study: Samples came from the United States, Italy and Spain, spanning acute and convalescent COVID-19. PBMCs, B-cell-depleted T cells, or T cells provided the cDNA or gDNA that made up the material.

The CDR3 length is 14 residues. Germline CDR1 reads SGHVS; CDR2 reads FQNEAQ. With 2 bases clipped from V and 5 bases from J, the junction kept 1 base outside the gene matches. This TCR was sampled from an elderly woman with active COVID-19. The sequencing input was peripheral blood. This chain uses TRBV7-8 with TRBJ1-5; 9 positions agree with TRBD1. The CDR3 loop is CASSLRTGDQPQHF. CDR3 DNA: TGTGCCAGCAGCTTAAGGACAGGGGATCAGCCCCAGCATTTT. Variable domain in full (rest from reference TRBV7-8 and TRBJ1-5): GAGVSQSPRYKVAKRGQDVALRCDPISGHVSLFWYQQALGQGPEFLTYFQNEAQLDKSGLPSDRFFAERPEGSVSTLKIQRTQQEDSAVYLCASSLRTGDQPQHFGDGTRLSIL.